This TCR beta chain is drawn from a study of blood T cells in healthy people across ages. Germline V gene lookup returns CDR1 MDHEN and CDR2 SYDVKM. V was pared by 5 bases and J by 1 base, with 12 bases of the junction left unmatched. The length of the CDR3 is 18 residues. The use of a sample-barcoded 5' primer and a J-beta primer mix characterized a second PCR of roughly 7 to 11 cycles. Using its own MiXCR run on the 5' RACE reads, TCRdb lists one record per CDR3 protein. The data contain hundreds of thousands of distinct CDR3 sequences, 45% to 70% of them singletons. In its sample, this clonotype was seen a few times.

Sequenced sample: blood. The V gene is TRBV28, the J gene TRBJ2-7, with 12 bases aligning to TRBD2. The sequence derives from a man in his forties in good health. The CDR3 DNA sequence: TGTGCCAGCAGTCTAAGGACTAGCGGGGCCGTAAGTTCCTACGAGCAGTACTTC. This sequence encodes CASSLRTSGAVSSYEQYF.